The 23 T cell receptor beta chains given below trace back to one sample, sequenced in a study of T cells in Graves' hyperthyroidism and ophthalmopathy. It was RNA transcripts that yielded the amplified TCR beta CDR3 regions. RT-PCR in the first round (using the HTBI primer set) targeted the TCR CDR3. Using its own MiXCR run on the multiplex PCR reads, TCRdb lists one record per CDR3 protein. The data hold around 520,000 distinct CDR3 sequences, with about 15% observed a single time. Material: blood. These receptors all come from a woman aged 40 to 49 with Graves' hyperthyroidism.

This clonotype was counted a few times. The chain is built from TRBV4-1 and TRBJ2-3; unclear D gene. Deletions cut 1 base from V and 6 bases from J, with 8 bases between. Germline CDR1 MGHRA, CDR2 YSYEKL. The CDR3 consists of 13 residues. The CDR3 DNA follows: TGCGCCAGCAGCCAAGCTCCAGGTGATACGCAGTATTTT. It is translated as CASSQAPGDTQYF.

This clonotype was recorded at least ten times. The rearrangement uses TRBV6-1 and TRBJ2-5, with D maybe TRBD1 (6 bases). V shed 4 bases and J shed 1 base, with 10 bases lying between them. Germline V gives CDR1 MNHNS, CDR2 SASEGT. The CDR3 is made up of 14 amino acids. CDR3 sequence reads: CASSGGGAQETQYF. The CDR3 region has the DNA TGTGCCAGCAGTGGAGGGGGAGCCCAAGAGACCCAGTACTTC.

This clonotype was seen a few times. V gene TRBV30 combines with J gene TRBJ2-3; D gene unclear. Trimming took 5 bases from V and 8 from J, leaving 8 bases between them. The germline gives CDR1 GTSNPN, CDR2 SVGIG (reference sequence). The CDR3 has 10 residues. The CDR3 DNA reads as TGTGCCTGGCTCGTGGGTACGCAGTATTTT. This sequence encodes CAWLVGTQYF.

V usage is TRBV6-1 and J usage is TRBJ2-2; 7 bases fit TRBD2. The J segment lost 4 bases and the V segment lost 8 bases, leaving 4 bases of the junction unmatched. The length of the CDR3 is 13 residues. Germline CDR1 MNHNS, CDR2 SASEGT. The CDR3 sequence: CASAGVTTGELFF. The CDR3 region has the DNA TGTGCCAGCGCGGGGGTGACCACCGGGGAGCTGTTTTTT.

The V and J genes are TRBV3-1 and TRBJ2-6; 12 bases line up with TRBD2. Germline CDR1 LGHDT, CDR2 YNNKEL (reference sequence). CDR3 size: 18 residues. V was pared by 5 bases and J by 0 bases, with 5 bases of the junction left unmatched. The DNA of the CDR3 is TGTGCCAGCAGCTTGACTAGCGGGAGTATCTCTGGGGCCAACGTCCTGACTTTC. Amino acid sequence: CASSLTSGSISGANVLTF.

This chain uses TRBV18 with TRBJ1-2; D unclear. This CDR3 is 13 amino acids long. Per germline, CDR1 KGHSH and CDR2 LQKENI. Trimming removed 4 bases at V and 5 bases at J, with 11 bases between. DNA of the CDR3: TGTGCCAGCTCACGAAGACAACAGTATGGCTACACCTTC. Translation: CASSRRQQYGYTF.

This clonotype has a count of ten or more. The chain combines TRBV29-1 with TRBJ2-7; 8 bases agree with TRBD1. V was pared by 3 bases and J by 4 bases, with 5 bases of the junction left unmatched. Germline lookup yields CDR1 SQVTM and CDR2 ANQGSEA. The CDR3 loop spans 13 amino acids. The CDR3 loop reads CSVEGQVPYEQYF. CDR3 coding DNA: TGCAGCGTTGAGGGACAGGTCCCTTACGAGCAGTACTTC.

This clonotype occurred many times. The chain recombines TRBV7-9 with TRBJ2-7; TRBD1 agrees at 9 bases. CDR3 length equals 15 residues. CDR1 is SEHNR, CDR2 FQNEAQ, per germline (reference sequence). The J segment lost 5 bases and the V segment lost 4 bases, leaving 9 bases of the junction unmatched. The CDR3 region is CASSSSGTGFDEQYF. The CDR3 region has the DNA TGTGCCAGCAGCTCCTCCGGGACAGGGTTCGACGAGCAGTACTTC.

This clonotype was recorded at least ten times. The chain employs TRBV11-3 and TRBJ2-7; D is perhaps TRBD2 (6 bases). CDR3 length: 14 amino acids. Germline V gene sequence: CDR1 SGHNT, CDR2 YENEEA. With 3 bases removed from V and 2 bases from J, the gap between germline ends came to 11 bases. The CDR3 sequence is CASSFPGATYEQYF. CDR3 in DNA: TGTGCCAGCAGCTTTCCGGGAGCGACCTACGAGCAGTACTTC.

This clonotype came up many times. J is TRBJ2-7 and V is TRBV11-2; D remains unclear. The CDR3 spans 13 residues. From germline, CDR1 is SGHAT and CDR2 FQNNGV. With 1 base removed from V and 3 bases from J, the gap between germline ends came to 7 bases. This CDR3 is CASSLVAVYEQYF. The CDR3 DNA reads TGTGCCAGCAGCTTAGTGGCCGTCTACGAGCAGTACTTC. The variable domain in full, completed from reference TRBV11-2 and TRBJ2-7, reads EAGVAQSPRYKIIEKRQSVAFWCNPISGHATLYWYQQILGQGPKLLIQFQNNGVVDDSQLPKDRFSAERLKGVDSTLKIQPAKLEDSAVYLCASSLVAVYEQYFGPGTRLTVT.

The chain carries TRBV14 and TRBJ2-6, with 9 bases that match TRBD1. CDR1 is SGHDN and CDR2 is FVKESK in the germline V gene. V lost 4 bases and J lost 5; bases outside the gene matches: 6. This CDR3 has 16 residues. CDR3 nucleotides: TGTGCCAGCAGCCGGGACAGGGTAATATGGGCCAACGTCCTGACTTTC. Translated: CASSRDRVIWANVLTF.

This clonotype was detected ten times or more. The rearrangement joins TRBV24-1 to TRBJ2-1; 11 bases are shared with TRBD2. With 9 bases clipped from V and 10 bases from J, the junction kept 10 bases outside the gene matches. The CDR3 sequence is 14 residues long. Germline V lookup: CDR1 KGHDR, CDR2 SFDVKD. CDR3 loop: CATQAWVAGGEQFF. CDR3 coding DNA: TGTGCCACCCAGGCTTGGGTAGCGGGAGGGGAGCAGTTCTTC.

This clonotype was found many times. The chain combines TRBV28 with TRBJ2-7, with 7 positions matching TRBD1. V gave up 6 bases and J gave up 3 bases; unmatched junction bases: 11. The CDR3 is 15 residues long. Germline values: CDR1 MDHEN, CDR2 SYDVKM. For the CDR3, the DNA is TGTGCCAGCAGCACCACCGGGACAGATGTCTACGAGCAGTACTTC. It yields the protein CASSTTGTDVYEQYF.

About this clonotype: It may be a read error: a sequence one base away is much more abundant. CDR3 nucleotide sequence: TGTGCCAGCAGCTTAGGGTCTTGGACTAGCAGATTGGAGACCCAGTACTTC. Protein sequence: CASSLGSWTSRLETQYF. The V and J genes are TRBV7-9 and TRBJ2-5; 8 bases line up with TRBD2. Germline V gene lookup returns CDR1 SEHNR and CDR2 FQNEAQ (reference sequence). Trimming cost V 1 base and J 5 bases; bases outside gene matches: 12. The CDR3 is 17 residues long.

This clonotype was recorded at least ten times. The CDR3 loop is CASSGGTGGLDEQYF. The CDR3 region has the DNA TGCGCCAGCAGCGGCGGGACAGGGGGCCTCGACGAGCAGTACTTC. The genes are TRBV5-1 and TRBJ2-7, with 12 bases lining up with TRBD1. The CDR3 length is 15 residues. Looked up from germline, CDR1 is SGHRS and CDR2 is YFSETQ. The J segment lost 5 bases and the V segment lost 4 bases, leaving 7 bases of the junction unmatched.

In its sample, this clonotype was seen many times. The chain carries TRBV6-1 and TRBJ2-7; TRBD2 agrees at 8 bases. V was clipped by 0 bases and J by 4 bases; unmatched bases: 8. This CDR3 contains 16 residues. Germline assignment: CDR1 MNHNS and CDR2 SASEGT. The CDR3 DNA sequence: TGTGCCAGCAGTGAAGCTAGCGGGATCCCCCCTTACGAGCAGTACTTC. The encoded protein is CASSEASGIPPYEQYF.

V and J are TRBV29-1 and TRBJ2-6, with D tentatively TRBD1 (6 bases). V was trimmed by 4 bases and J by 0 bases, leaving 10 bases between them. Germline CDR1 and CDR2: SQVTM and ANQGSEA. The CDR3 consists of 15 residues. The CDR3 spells CSVGQGSSGANVLTF. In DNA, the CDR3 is TGCAGCGTTGGTCAGGGGAGCTCTGGGGCCAACGTCCTGACTTTC.

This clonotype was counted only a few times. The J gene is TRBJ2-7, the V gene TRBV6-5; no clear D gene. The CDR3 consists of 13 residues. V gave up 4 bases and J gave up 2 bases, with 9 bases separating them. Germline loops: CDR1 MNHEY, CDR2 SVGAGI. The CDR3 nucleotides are TGTGCCAGCAGTTCTCGGATAACCTACGAGCAGTACTTC. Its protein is CASSSRITYEQYF.

The CDR3 reads CASSYSRTNKLYNSPLHF. As DNA, the CDR3 is TGTGCCAGCAGTTACTCGCGGACAAACAAGTTATATAATTCACCCCTCCACTTT. The V gene is TRBV6-5, the J gene TRBJ1-6; D perhaps matches TRBD1 (5 bases). Per the germline V gene, CDR1 is MNHEY and CDR2 is SVGAGI. V gave up 0 bases and J gave up 4 bases, with 16 bases separating them. This CDR3 has 18 residues.

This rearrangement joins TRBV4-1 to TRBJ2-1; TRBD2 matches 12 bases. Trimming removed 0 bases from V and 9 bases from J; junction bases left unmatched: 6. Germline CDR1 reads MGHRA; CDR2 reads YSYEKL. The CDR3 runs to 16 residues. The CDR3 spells CASSQESASGRGEQFF. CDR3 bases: TGCGCCAGCAGCCAAGAATCGGCTAGCGGGAGGGGTGAGCAGTTCTTC.

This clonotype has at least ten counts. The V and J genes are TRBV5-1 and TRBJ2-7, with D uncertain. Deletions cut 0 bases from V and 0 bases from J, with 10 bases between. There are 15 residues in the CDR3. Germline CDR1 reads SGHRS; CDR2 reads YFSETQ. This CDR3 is CASSLGQSSSYEQYF. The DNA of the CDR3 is TGCGCCAGCAGCTTGGGTCAGTCAAGCTCCTACGAGCAGTACTTC.

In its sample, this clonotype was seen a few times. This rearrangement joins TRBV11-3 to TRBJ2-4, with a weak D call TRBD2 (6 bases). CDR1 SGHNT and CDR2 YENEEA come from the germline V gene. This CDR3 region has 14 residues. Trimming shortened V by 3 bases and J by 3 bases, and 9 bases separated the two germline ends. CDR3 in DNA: TGTGCCAGCAGCTTCGGGGGAGACAAAAACATTCAGTACTTC. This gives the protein CASSFGGDKNIQYF.

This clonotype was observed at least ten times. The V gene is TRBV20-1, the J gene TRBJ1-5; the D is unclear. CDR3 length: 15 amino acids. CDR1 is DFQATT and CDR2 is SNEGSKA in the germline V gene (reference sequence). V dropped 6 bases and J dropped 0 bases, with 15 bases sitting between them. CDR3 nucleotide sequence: TGCAGTGCAAAATACGGACCGAATAGCAATCAGCCCCAGCATTTT. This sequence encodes CSAKYGPNSNQPQHF.